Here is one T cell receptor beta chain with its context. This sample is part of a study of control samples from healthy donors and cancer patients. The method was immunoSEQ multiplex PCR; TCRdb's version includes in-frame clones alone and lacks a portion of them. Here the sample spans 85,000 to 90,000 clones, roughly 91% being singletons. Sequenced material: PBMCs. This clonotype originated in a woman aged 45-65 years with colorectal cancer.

The CDR3 sequence is CASSFGVTAGNTIYF. Written as DNA, the CDR3 is TGTGCCAGCAGCTTTGGGGTGACAGCGGGAAACACCATATATTTT. This chain uses TRBV5-5 with TRBJ1-3; D may be TRBD1 (5 bases). The germline V gene encodes CDR1 SGHKS and CDR2 YYEKEE (reference sequence). V was pared by 2 bases and J by 4 bases, with 13 bases between. The CDR3 is 15 amino acids.